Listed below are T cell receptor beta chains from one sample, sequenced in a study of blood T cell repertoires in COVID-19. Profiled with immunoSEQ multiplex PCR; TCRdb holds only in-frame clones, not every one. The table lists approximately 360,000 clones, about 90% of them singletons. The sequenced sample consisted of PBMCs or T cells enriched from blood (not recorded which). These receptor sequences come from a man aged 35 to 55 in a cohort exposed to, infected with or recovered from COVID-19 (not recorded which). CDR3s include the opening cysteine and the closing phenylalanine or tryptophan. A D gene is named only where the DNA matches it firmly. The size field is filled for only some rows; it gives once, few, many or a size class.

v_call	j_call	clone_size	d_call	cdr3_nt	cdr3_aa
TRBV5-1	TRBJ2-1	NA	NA	TGCGCCAGCAGCTTAGCCCTAGGAGGGGACAATGAGCAGTTCTTC	CASSLALGGDNEQFF
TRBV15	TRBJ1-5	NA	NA	TGTGCCACCAGTGCCGATCGGGGAATAGTCGGTCAGCCCCAGCATTTT	CATSADRGIVGQPQHF
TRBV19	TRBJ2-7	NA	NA	TGTGCCAGTAGTATGACAGATGTCACCCCCTACGAGCAGTACTTC	CASSMTDVTPYEQYF
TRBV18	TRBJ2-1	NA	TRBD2	TGTGCCAGCTCACCAGGTCTAGCGGAGTACAATGAGCAGTTCTTC	CASSPGLAEYNEQFF
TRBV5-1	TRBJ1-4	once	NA	TGCGCCAGCAGCTTGGCAGGGGTTAATGAAAAACTGTTTTTT	CASSLAGVNEKLFF
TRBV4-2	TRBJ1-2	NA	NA	TGTGCCAGCAGCCCAGGACGGGGGTCGGAGGGCTACACCTTC	CASSPGRGSEGYTF
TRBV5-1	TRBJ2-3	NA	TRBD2	TGCGCCAGCAGCTCGGGACTAGCGGAGAGCACAGATACGCAGTATTTT	CASSSGLAESTDTQYF
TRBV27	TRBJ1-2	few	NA	TGTGCCAGCAGTCGAGAGGGCGTAATCTATGGCTACACCTTC	CASSREGVIYGYTF
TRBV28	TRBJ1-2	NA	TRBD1	TGTGCCAGCAGTTTACCGGGACAGCAAGCTAACTATGGCTACACCTTC	CASSLPGQQANYGYTF
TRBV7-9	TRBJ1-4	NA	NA	TGTGCCAGCAGCTTAGACAGGACAACTAATGAAAAACTGTTTTTT	CASSLDRTTNEKLFF
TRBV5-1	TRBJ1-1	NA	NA	TGCGCCAGCAGCTTAAGGGCCGGGGGGTCCACTGAAGCTTTCTTT	CASSLRAGGSTEAFF
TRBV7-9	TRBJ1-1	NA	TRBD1	TGTGCCAGCAGACTAACAGGGGTCAACACTGAAGCTTTCTTT	CASRLTGVNTEAFF
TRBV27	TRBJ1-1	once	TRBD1	TGTGCCAGCAGTATCAGATATCCGGGACAGGCGAGGAACACTGAAGCTTTCTTT	CASSIRYPGQARNTEAFF
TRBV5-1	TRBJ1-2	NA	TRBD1	TGCGCCAGCAGCTTGGGGGACAGCGCGGTCTATGGCTACACCTTC	CASSLGDSAVYGYTF
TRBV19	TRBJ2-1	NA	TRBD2	TGTGCCAGTAGTAAAGGCGGGAGCCTCTACAATGAGCAGTTCTTC	CASSKGGSLYNEQFF
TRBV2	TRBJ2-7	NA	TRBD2	TGTGCCAGCACTAAGACTAGCGGGGGTACCTACGAGCAGTACTTC	CASTKTSGGTYEQYF
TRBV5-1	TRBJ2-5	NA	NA	TGCGCCAGCAGAGGACAGAAGGGACAAGAGACCCAGTACTTC	CASRGQKGQETQYF
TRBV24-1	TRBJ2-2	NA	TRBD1	TGTGCCACCAGTGATACCATGACAGGGACCGGGGAGCTGTTTTTT	CATSDTMTGTGELFF
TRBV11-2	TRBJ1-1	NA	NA	TGTGCCAGCAGCTACCTGGTTAAAGCGGGGACTGAAGCTTTCTTT	CASSYLVKAGTEAFF
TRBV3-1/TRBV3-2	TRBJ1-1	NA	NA	TGTGCCAGCAGACGGTCTAAGAACACTGAAGCTTTCTTT	CASRRSKNTEAFF
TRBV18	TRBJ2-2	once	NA	TGTGCCAGCTCCCCCCCGCAGGGGTATAGCACCGGGGAGCTGTTTTTT	CASSPPQGYSTGELFF
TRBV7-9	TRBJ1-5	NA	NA	TGTGCCAGCAGCCCCATGGGCGACGGCAATCAGCCCCAGCATTTT	CASSPMGDGNQPQHF
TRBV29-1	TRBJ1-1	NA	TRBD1	TGCAGCGTCAGGGGGTTAGTCTTTAGCACTGAAGCTTTCTTT	CSVRGLVFSTEAFF
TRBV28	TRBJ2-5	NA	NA	TGTGCCAGCAGTGAAGGGGTTCAAGAGACCCAGTACTTC	CASSEGVQETQYF
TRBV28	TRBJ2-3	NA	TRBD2	TGTGCCAGCAGTTCCAGCGGGAGAACCTCTAGCACAGATACGCAGTATTTT	CASSSSGRTSSTDTQYF
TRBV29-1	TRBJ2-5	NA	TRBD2	TGCAGCGTTGGACTAGCGGGAGTCACAGAGACCCAGTACTTC	CSVGLAGVTETQYF
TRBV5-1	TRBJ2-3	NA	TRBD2	TGCGCCAGCAGCCTTTCTAGCGGGAGGGCCACAGATACGCAGTATTTT	CASSLSSGRATDTQYF
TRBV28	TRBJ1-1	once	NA	TGTGCCAGCAGTTTGATCCGTTACGGTGAAGCTTTCTTT	CASSLIRYGEAFF
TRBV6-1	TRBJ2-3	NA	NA	TGTGCCAGCAGTGACCTGACTAGTCAGGTCGATACGCAGTATTTT	CASSDLTSQVDTQYF
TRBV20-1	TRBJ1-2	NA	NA	TGCAGTGCTGCCGGGGGGAACGGCTACACCTTC	CSAAGGNGYTF
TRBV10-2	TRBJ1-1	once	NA	TGCGCCGCTGCGGTGGGAGGGAACACTGAAGCTTTCTTT	CAAAVGGNTEAFF
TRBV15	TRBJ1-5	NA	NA	TGTGCCACCAGCAATGTCAGGCAGGCTCAGCCCCAGCATTTT	CATSNVRQAQPQHF
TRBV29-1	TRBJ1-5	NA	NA	TGCAGCGTTGGCGAACAGAAAAATCAGCCCCAGCATTTT	CSVGEQKNQPQHF
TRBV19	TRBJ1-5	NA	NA	TGTGCCAGTATGCGGGGTTCGGGGCAGCCCCAGCATTTT	CASMRGSGQPQHF
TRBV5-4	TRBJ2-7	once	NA	TGTGCCAGCAGCTCCACATACGAGCAGTACTTC	CASSSTYEQYF
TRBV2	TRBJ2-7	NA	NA	TGTGCCAGATCCCTAGAGCAGTACTTC	CARSLEQYF
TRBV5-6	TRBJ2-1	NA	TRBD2	TGTGCCAGCAGCTTTGGGACTAGCGGGAGGTCCTACAATGAGCAGTTCTTC	CASSFGTSGRSYNEQFF
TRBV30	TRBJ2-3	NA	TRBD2	TGTGCCTGGGCAGCGGGAGTGACAGATACGCAGTATTTT	CAWAAGVTDTQYF
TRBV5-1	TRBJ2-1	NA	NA	TGCGCCAGCAGCCCCTCGGAGAGCCGAGACTACAATGAGCAGTTCTTC	CASSPSESRDYNEQFF
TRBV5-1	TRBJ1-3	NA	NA	TGCGCCAGCAGCTTGGGATCCACAGGCTTCTCTGGAAACACCATATATTTT	CASSLGSTGFSGNTIYF
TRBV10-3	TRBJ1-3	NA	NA	TGTGCCATCCGGGGGGGAGGAAACACCATATATTTT	CAIRGGGNTIYF
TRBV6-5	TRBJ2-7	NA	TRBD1	TGTGCCAGCAGTTACGGACAGGGCAGCTCCTACGAGCAGTACTTC	CASSYGQGSSYEQYF
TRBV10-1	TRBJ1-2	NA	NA	TGCGCCAGCAGTGAGGGGGCCGACTATGGCTACACCTTC	CASSEGADYGYTF
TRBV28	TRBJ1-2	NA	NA	TGTGCCAGCAGTTACAGGGATGGCTACACCTTC	CASSYRDGYTF
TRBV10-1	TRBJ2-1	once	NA	TGCGCCAGCAGTGAGTCGGGCCGTCTTGCAGTCTTCTTC	CASSESGRLAVFF
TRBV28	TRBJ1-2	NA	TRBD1	TGTGCCAGCAGATCCCCTGGACAGGGGGCGATTAACTATGGCTACACCTTC	CASRSPGQGAINYGYTF
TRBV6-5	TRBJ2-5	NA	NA	TGTGCCAGCAGTCCTTCCGTGGCAGGTCCGGAGACCCAGTACTTC	CASSPSVAGPETQYF
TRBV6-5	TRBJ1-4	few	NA	TGTGCCAGCAGTTACTCGGAACAGGGAAATGAAAAACTGTTTTTT	CASSYSEQGNEKLFF